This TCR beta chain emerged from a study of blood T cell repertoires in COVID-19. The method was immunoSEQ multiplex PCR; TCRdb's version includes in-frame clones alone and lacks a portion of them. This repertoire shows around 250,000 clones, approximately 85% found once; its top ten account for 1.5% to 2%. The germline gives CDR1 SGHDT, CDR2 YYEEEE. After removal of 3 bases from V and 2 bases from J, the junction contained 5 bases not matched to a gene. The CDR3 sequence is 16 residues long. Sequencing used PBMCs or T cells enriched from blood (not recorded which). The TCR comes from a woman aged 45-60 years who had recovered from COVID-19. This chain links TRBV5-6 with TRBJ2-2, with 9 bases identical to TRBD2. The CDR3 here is CASSWMTSGNTGELFF. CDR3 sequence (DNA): TGTGCCAGCAGCTGGATGACTAGCGGAAACACCGGGGAGCTGTTTTTT.